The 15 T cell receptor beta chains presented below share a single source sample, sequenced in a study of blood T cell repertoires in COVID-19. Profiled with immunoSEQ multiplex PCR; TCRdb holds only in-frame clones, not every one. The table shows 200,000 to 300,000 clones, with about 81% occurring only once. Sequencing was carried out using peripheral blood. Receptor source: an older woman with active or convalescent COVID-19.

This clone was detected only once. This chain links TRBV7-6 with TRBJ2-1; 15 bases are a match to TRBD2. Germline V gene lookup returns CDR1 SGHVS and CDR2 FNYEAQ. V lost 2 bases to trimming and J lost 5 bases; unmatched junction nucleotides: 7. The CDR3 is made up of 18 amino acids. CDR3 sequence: CASSLFGLAGGPNNEQFF. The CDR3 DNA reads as TGTGCCAGCAGCTTATTTGGACTAGCGGGGGGGCCCAACAATGAGCAGTTCTTC.

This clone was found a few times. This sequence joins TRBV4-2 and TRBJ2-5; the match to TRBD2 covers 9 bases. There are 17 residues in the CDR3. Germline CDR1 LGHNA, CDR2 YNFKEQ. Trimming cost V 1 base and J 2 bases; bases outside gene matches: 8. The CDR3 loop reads CASSQGAGGNTQETQYF. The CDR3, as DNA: TGTGCCAGCAGCCAAGGGGCGGGGGGGAATACTCAAGAGACCCAGTACTTC.

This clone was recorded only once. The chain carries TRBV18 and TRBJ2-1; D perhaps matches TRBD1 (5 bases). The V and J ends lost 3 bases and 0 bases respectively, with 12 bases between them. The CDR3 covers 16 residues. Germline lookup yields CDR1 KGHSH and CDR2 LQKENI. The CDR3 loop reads CASSPQGFSSYNEQFF. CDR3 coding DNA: TGTGCCAGCTCACCGCAGGGTTTTAGCTCCTACAATGAGCAGTTCTTC.

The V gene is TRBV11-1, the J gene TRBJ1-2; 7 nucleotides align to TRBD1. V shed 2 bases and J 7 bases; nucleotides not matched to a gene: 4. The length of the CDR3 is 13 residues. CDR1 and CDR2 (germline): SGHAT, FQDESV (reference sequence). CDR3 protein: CASSLTGAGGYTF. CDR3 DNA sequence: TGTGCCAGCAGCTTAACAGGGGCCGGTGGCTACACCTTC.

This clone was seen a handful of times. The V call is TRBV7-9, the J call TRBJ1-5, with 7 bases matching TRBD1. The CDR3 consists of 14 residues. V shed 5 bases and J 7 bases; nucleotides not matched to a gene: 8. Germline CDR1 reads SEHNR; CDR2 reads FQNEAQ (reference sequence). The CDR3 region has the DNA TGTGCCAGCAGCCGGACAGGAGCTAAACAGCCCCAGCATTTT. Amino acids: CASSRTGAKQPQHF.

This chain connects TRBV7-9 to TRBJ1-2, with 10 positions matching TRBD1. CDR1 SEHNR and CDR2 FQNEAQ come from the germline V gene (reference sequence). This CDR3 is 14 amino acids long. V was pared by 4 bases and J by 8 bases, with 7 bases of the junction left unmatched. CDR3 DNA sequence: TGTGCCAGCAGCTCCGGGACAGGGGCCCTAGGCTACACCTTC. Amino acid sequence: CASSSGTGALGYTF.

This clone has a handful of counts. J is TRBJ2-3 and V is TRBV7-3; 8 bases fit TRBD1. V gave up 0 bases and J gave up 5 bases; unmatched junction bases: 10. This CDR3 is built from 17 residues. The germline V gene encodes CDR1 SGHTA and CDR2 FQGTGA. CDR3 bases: TGTGCCAGCAGCTTAACGTTCCCAGGACAGGGAGGAGATACGCAGTATTTT. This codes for CASSLTFPGQGGDTQYF.

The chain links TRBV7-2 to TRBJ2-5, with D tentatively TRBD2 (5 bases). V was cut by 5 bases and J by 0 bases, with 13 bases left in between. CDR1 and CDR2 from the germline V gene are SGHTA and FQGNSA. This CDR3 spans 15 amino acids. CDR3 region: CASSPSRANQETQYF. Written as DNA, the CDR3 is TGTGCCAGCAGCCCTAGCAGAGCGAACCAAGAGACCCAGTACTTC. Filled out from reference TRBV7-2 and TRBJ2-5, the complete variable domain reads GAGVSQSPSNKVTEKGKDVELRCDPISGHTALYWYRQSLGQGLEFLIYFQGNSAPDKSGLPSDRFSAERTGGSVSTLTIQRTQQEDSAVYLCASSPSRANQETQYFGPGTRLLVL.

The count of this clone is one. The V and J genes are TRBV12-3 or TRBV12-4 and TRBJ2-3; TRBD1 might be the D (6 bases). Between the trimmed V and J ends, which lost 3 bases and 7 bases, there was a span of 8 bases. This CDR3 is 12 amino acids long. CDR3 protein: CASSLDSYTQYF. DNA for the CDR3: TGTGCCAGCAGTTTGGACAGCTATACGCAGTATTTT.

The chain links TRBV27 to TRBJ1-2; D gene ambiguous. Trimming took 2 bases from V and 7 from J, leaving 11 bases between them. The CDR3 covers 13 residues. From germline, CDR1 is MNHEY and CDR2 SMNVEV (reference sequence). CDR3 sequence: CASSLEGSRGYTF. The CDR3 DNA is TGTGCCAGCAGTTTAGAGGGATCCCGTGGCTACACCTTC.

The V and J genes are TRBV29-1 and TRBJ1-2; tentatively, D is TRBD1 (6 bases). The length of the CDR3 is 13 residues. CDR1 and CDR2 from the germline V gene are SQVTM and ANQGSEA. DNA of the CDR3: TGCAGAACCTCCTCGGACAGCCAGTATGGCTACACCTTC. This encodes CRTSSDSQYGYTF.

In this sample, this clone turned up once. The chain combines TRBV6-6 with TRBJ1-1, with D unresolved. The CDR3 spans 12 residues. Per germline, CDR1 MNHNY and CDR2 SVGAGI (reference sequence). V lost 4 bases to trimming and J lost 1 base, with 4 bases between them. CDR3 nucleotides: TGTGCCAGCAGTTCCCGGAACACTGAAGCTTTCTTT. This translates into CASSSRNTEAFF.

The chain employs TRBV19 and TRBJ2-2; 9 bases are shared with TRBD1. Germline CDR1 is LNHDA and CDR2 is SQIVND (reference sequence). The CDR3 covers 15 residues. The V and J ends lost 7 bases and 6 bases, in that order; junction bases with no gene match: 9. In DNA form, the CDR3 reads TGTGCCAGTACCCTCCGGGACAGGGTCGCCGGGGAGCTGTTTTTT. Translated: CASTLRDRVAGELFF. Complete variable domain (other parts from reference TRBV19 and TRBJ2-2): DGGITQSPKYLFRKEGQNVTLSCEQNLNHDAMYWYRQDPGQGLRLIYYSQIVNDFQKGDIAEGYSVSREKKESFPLTVTSAQKNPTAFYLCASTLRDRVAGELFFGEGSRLTVL.

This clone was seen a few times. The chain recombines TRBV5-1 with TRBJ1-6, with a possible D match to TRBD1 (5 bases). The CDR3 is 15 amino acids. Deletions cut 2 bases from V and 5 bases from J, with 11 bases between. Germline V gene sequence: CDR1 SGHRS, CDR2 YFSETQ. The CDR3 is CASSLGVRDNSPLHF. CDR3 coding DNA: TGCGCCAGCAGCTTAGGGGTAAGGGATAATTCACCCCTCCACTTT.

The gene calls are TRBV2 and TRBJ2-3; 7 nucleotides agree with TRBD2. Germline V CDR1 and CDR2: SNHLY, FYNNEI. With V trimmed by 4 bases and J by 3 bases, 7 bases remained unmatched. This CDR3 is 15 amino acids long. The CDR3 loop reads CASSGRGVPTDTQYF. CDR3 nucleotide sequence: TGTGCCAGCAGTGGACGGGGGGTTCCAACAGATACGCAGTATTTT. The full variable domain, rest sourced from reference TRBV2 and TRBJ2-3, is EPEVTQTPSHQVTQMGQEVILRCVPISNHLYFYWYRQILGQKVEFLVSFYNNEISEKSEIFDDQFSVERPDGSNFTLKIRSTKLEDSAMYFCASSGRGVPTDTQYFGPGTRLTVL.